These 22 T cell receptor beta chains originate from one sample sequenced in a study of T cell repertoires in cytomegalovirus infection. TCRdb called the reads again in MiXCR, with one record for every CDR3 protein. The sample lists 150,000 to 200,000 distinct CDR3 sequences; about a tenth were seen once. Sequenced: PBMCs. The source is a human donor in good health (CMV status not recorded). Some clones in this sample may be carry-over from other donors' samples.

This clonotype showed up just a few times. The chain links TRBV28 to TRBJ2-1; D unresolved. V dropped 5 bases and J dropped 5 bases, with 13 bases sitting between them. The CDR3 totals 14 residues. Germline values: CDR1 MDHEN, CDR2 SYDVKM. The CDR3 bases are TGTGCCAGCAGTCCCCCTCTAGTGAACAATGAGCAGTTCTTC. Protein product: CASSPPLVNNEQFF.

In the case of this clonotype: This may come from a read error, since a much larger clone is one base off. No conserved phenylalanine or tryptophan is present at the end of the CDR3, so a read error is the likely explanation. The chain employs TRBV7-3 and TRBJ2-7, with unresolved D. Germline V gene data show CDR1 as SGHTA and CDR2 as FQGTGA. This CDR3 is 14 amino acids long. The V end lost 4 bases, the J end lost 2 bases, and 12 bases lay between the germline ends. CDR3 residues: CASSSGPGTYEQYL. The CDR3 DNA reads TGTGCCAGCAGCTCCGGACCCGGTACCTACGAGCAGTACTTA.

In its sample, this clonotype was seen many times. The chain employs TRBV7-2 and TRBJ1-3; weak D call: TRBD1 (5 bases). CDR1 is SGHTA, CDR2 FQGNSA, per germline. V dropped 0 bases and J dropped 0 bases, with 9 bases sitting between them. The CDR3 contains 16 residues. The CDR3, as DNA: TGTGCCAGCAGCTTAGCCGGGACCAGCTCTGGAAACACCATATATTTT. Its translation: CASSLAGTSSGNTIYF.

About this clonotype itself: Since a much larger clone is just one base distant, this may be a read error. The chain couples TRBV12-3 or TRBV12-4 to TRBJ2-2, with 7 bases fitting TRBD1. The length of the CDR3 is 18 residues. V dropped 0 bases and J dropped 7; count of bases not matched to a gene: 14. CDR3 in DNA: TGTGCCAGCAGTTTAGCGAGGGGGCGAGCCGGGCGGAACGGGGAGCTGTTTTTT. Translating it yields CASSLARGRAGRNGELFF.

This chain links TRBV2 with TRBJ1-1; D remains ambiguous. The V and J ends lost 7 bases and 10 bases respectively, with 13 bases between them. CDR3 size: 11 residues. In germline, CDR1 is SNHLY, CDR2 FYNNEI. The CDR3 loop reads CASTADRGAFF. Here the CDR3 DNA reads TGTGCCAGCACCGCGGACCGGGGAGCTTTCTTT.

The CDR3 here is CASGTVLNTGELFF. CDR3 DNA sequence: TGTGCCAGCGGAACGGTTCTGAACACCGGGGAGCTGTTTTTT. The J gene is TRBJ2-2, the V gene TRBV6-2 or TRBV6-3; D is ambiguous. V lost 8 bases and J 1 base, leaving 11 bases between the germline ends. The CDR3 contains 14 residues. Germline V CDR1 and CDR2: MNHEY, SVGEGT.

This clonotype was detected only a few times. The chain uses TRBV20-1 and TRBJ2-5; a weak D match, TRBD1 (5 bases). Trimming removed 2 bases at V and 5 bases at J, with 15 bases between. Germline V lookup: CDR1 DFQATT, CDR2 SNEGSKA (reference sequence). This CDR3 contains 14 residues. CDR3: CSARISGAGETQYF. CDR3 nucleotide sequence: TGCAGTGCTAGAATTTCTGGGGCCGGGGAGACCCAGTACTTC.

A remark on this clonotype: A much larger clone is a single base away; this may be a read error. Because the CDR3 is missing its conserved closing phenylalanine or tryptophan, this is likely a read error. CDR3 amino acids: CASSEGRNSNQPQHL. CDR3 bases: TGTGCCAGCAGTGAAGGCAGAAATAGCAATCAGCCCCAGCATTTG. V usage is TRBV6-1 and J usage is TRBJ1-5; D gene uncertain. The CDR3 has 15 amino acids. The germline CDR1 and CDR2 sequences are MNHNS and SASEGT. Trimming cost V 1 base and J 0 bases, with 7 bases left between them.

This clonotype turned up a few times. The gene calls are TRBV7-2 and TRBJ1-2; possible D gene TRBD1, 5 bases. The ends were cut back, 7 bases at V and 1 base at J, with 13 bases in the middle. The length of the CDR3 is 14 residues. The germline gives CDR1 SGHTA, CDR2 FQGNSA. As DNA, the CDR3 is TGTGCCAGCATCCCCGGGGCTGGTAACTATGGCTACACCTTC. Its protein is CASIPGAGNYGYTF.

This clonotype was observed at least ten times. The J gene is TRBJ2-1, the V gene TRBV7-2; D is undetermined. Germline CDR1 is SGHTA and CDR2 is FQGNSA. The CDR3 totals 11 residues. V lost 8 bases and J lost 7, with 9 bases in between. The CDR3, as DNA: TGTGCCAGCGGTAAACCTAATGAGCAGTTCTTC. This translates into CASGKPNEQFF.

A few counts support this clonotype. The V and J genes are TRBV12-3 or TRBV12-4 and TRBJ1-5; D may be TRBD1 (5 bases). Deletions cut 8 bases from V and 3 bases from J, with 17 bases between. The length of the CDR3 is 15 residues. The CDR3 DNA reads TGTGCCAGCTCGACCAATCAGGGCCCCAATCAGCCCCAGCATTTT. Its translation is CASSTNQGPNQPQHF.

This clonotype has at least ten counts. The V gene is TRBV24-1, the J gene TRBJ2-1, with TRBD2 matching 7 bases. The germline V gene encodes CDR1 KGHDR and CDR2 SFDVKD. J was trimmed by 9 bases and V by 3 bases; bases with no gene match: 7. This CDR3 spans 14 amino acids. The CDR3 loop reads CATSDTREWSEQFF. The CDR3 DNA is TGTGCCACCAGTGATACGCGGGAGTGGTCTGAGCAGTTCTTC.

At least ten counts were recorded for this clonotype. The chain is built from TRBV7-9 and TRBJ2-3; TRBD1 might be the D (7 bases). The CDR3 has 14 amino acids. V was pared by 5 bases and J by 5 bases, with 14 bases between. From germline, CDR1 is SEHNR and CDR2 FQNEAQ (reference sequence). The CDR3 sequence is CASSPRQGGDTQYF. The CDR3 region has the DNA TGTGCCAGCAGCCCTAGACAGGGAGGAGATACGCAGTATTTT.

This clonotype was seen only a few times. The chain recombines TRBV5-6 with TRBJ1-1; D unresolved. Germline V lookup: CDR1 SGHDT, CDR2 YYEEEE. The V end was cut by 4 bases, the J end by 2 bases, with 9 bases between. There are 13 residues in the CDR3. CDR3 protein: CASSPQINTEAFF. The CDR3 DNA follows: TGTGCCAGCAGCCCTCAGATCAACACTGAAGCTTTCTTT.

This clonotype was seen more than once but under ten times. This chain connects TRBV2 to TRBJ2-5, with D possibly called TRBD1 or TRBD2 (7 bases each). V lost 6 bases to trimming and J lost 5 bases, with 16 bases between them. In germline, CDR1 is SNHLY, CDR2 FYNNEI. The CDR3 runs 14 residues. CDR3 coding DNA: TGTGCCAGCAGCTACCGACAGGGAGGGGAGACCCAGTACTTC. Translation gives CASSYRQGGETQYF.

This clonotype was observed many times. The rearrangement links TRBV28 to TRBJ2-7, with D perhaps assigned TRBD1 or TRBD2 (5 bases each). Germline loops: CDR1 MDHEN, CDR2 SYDVKM. The CDR3 has 13 amino acids. V gave up 6 bases and J gave up 6 bases, with 15 bases separating them. This chain's CDR3 is CASSPPGPSEQYF. The CDR3 region has the DNA TGTGCCAGCAGCCCCCCGGGGCCCAGCGAGCAGTACTTC.

In its sample, this clonotype is medium-sized. The chain joins TRBV11-3 to TRBJ2-1; D gene uncertain. This CDR3 spans 12 amino acids. CDR1 SGHNT and CDR2 YENEEA come from the germline V gene. Trimming removed 4 bases from V and 5 bases from J, with 6 bases in between. CDR3 DNA: TGTGCCAGCAGCTCGTGGAACAATGAGCAGTTCTTC. This sequence encodes CASSSWNNEQFF.

This clonotype came up a few times. The chain combines TRBV12-3 or TRBV12-4 with TRBJ1-1, with D perhaps TRBD1 (6 bases). V lost 1 base to trimming and J lost 6 bases, with 12 bases between them. The length of the CDR3 is 14 residues. The CDR3 nucleotides are TGTGCCAGCAGTTTAGGGGGGCGGGGGTCTGAAGCTTTCTTT. Protein product: CASSLGGRGSEAFF.

The chain carries TRBV12-3 or TRBV12-4 and TRBJ2-1; 10 bases match TRBD2. This CDR3 has 15 amino acids. V shed 6 bases, J shed 2 bases, and the junction held 4 bases outside the gene matches. Here the CDR3 reads CASSPSGRAYNEQFF. DNA of the CDR3: TGTGCCAGCAGCCCAAGCGGGAGGGCCTACAATGAGCAGTTCTTC.

The sample holds many counts of this clonotype. This chain joins TRBV7-9 and TRBJ1-1; D not resolved. Looked up from germline, CDR1 is SEHNR and CDR2 is FQNEAQ (reference sequence). V was cut by 4 bases and J by 0 bases, with 15 bases left in between. There are 16 residues in the CDR3. CDR3 sequence: CASSSLALLLNTEAFF. The CDR3 DNA follows: TGTGCCAGCAGCTCTTTAGCATTACTATTGAACACTGAAGCTTTCTTT.

This clonotype was counted many times. The gene calls are TRBV28 and TRBJ1-6, with 7 bases fitting TRBD1. V lost 2 bases to trimming and J lost 6 bases; unmatched junction nucleotides: 13. Germline V CDR1 and CDR2: MDHEN, SYDVKM. This CDR3 comprises 18 residues. Here the CDR3 reads CASSLQPRGQATNSPLHF. The CDR3 coding sequence is TGTGCCAGCAGTTTACAACCAAGAGGACAGGCGACTAATTCACCCCTCCACTTT.

This clonotype was recorded at least ten times. The genes are TRBV29-1 and TRBJ1-1, with a possible D match to TRBD1 (5 bases). The CDR3 runs to 12 residues. Germline V CDR1 and CDR2: SQVTM, ANQGSEA. The V end lost 5 bases, the J end lost 7 bases, and 14 bases lay between the germline ends. CDR3: CSVRDRSLEAFF. Here the CDR3 DNA reads TGCAGCGTTCGGGACCGAAGCCTTGAAGCTTTCTTT. Looking up the rest from reference TRBV29-1 and TRBJ1-1 gives the full variable domain: SAVISQKPSRDICQRGTSLTIQCQVDSQVTMMFWYRQQPGQSLTLIATANQGSEATYESGFVIDKFPISRPNLTFSTLTVSNMSPEDSSIYLCSVRDRSLEAFFGQGTRLTVV.